This TCR beta chain was documented in a study of regulatory T cells in long-lasting Graves disease. Time point noted: newly diagnosed GD, antithyroid drugs for less than 3 months. After RNA was extracted from PBMCs, the TCR library was made from it. About 10 milliliters of peripheral blood were taken and placed in EDTA tubes. According to the study, TCR beta libraries were built with iRepertoire HTBI primers and CDR3-region Arm-PCR. In TCRdb, the multiplex PCR reads were re-called with MiXCR into one record per CDR3 protein. The sample includes hundreds of thousands of distinct CDR3 sequences, roughly 15% of them seen just once. In this sample, this clonotype turned up a few times. CDR1 and CDR2 (germline): SGHRS, YFSETQ. V was trimmed by 0 bases and J by 4 bases, leaving 9 bases between them. This CDR3 is built from 14 residues. These data were also reused for a study on T cells in Graves' hyperthyroidism and ophthalmopathy.

The receptor's source is a woman aged 25 to 39 with Graves disease. The rearrangement joins TRBV5-1 to TRBJ2-3; TRBD1 is a possible D gene (5 bases). The sequences come from peripheral blood mononuclear cells (PBMCs), collected at new diagnosis, from a patient treated with antithyroid drugs. In nucleotides, the CDR3 is TGCGCCAGCAGCTTGGAACAGGCCGCAGATACGCAGTATTTT. Encoded protein: CASSLEQAADTQYF.